Listed below are T cell receptor beta chains from one sample, sequenced in a study of shared clonotypes between healthy human individuals. Repertoires were generated with immunoSEQ multiplex PCR, while TCRdb's copy carries only in-frame clones and drops some. The sample includes 2,500,000 or so clones, roughly 93% of them seen just once. Sequencing was carried out using naive CD4+ T cells from PBMCs. The receptors stem from a man younger than 35 in good health. Some clones in this sample may be carry-over from other donors' samples. The conserved cysteine and the conserved F or W are not part of the CDR3 here. The order of the fields is V gene, J gene, CDR3 protein.

>TRBV28|TRBJ1-1
ASRTSGGAGAF
>TRBV27|TRBJ1-4
ASSPTRSPYEKLF
>TRBV4-2|TRBJ2-4
ASSQEAGSKNIQY
>TRBV5-6|TRBJ2-1
ASSFGQARGREQF
>TRBV7-2|TRBJ2-7
ASSLMGGGPGLEQY
>TRBV7-2|TRBJ2-2
ASSLLEGGTGELF
>TRBV5-1|TRBJ2-5
ASSSGPGLAGGETQY
>TRBV4-3|TRBJ2-1
ASSQAAWSSTQQF
>TRBV5-1|TRBJ2-7
ASSTSGNSYEQY
>TRBV28|TRBJ2-1
ASSPTLAAINEQF
>TRBV11-2|TRBJ2-5
ASSLGGTRQETQY
>TRBV2|TRBJ1-5
ASSDEMAQPQH
>TRBV11-3|TRBJ2-5
ASSLGGTGKETQY
>TRBV6-1|TRBJ1-5
ASREGFLGNQPQH
>TRBV7-3|TRBJ2-3
ASSPQGGPDTQY